The 31 T cell receptor beta chains below come from one sample, sequenced in a study of CD8 T cells in Susac syndrome. Random hexamers were used to reverse transcribe an amount of roughly 0.45 to 1 ug RNA. TCRdb reprocessed the immunoSEQ multiplex PCR reads via MiXCR and lists one record per CDR3 protein. The sample carries about 120,000 distinct CDR3 sequences, about 95% recorded once. The specimen was CD8+ T cells from PBMCs. The source is a human donor with Susac syndrome.

The chain uses TRBV7-8 and TRBJ2-7, with D unclear. CDR1 is SGHVS and CDR2 is FQNEAQ in the germline V gene. Trimming removed 1 base from V and 5 bases from J, with 9 bases in between. There are 13 residues in the CDR3. The CDR3 DNA follows: TGTGCCAGCAGCTTAGAACCCTACCACGAGCAGTACTTC. This encodes CASSLEPYHEQYF.

The rearrangement joins TRBV5-4 to TRBJ2-2; D possibly corresponds to TRBD1 (6 bases). V shed 1 base and J shed 6 bases, with 10 bases lying between them. The CDR3 has 14 residues. Germline CDR1 is SGHNT and CDR2 is YYREEE (reference sequence). The CDR3 region has the DNA TGTGCCAGCAGCTTGCGGGACAATTCCGGGGAGCTGTTTTTT. Translating it yields CASSLRDNSGELFF.

V and J are TRBV7-9 and TRBJ1-1, with D maybe TRBD1 (5 bases). The CDR3 covers 15 residues. V was pared by 1 base and J by 1 base, with 10 bases between. From germline, CDR1 is SEHNR and CDR2 FQNEAQ (reference sequence). CDR3 amino acids: CASSLVRGPNTEAFF. As DNA, the CDR3 is TGTGCCAGCAGCTTAGTCCGGGGCCCGAACACTGAAGCTTTCTTT.

The chain links TRBV12-3 or TRBV12-4 to TRBJ1-1; D may be TRBD1 (6 bases). There are 13 residues in the CDR3. V lost 6 bases to trimming and J lost 4 bases, with 12 bases between them. The CDR3 DNA reads as TGTGCCAGCAGCACAGGGTTACGCACTGAAGCTTTCTTT. Amino acid sequence: CASSTGLRTEAFF.

A single count supports this clonotype. The chain uses TRBV29-1 and TRBJ1-2; D is ambiguous. The germline CDR1 and CDR2 sequences are SQVTM and ANQGSEA. Trimming shortened V by 4 bases and J by 0 bases, and 9 bases separated the two germline ends. CDR3 length: 13 residues. The CDR3 coding sequence is TGCAGCGTTGTTTTTGGAGCTAACTATGGCTACACCTTC. Translating it yields CSVVFGANYGYTF. The full variable domain, its missing parts supplied by reference TRBV29-1 and TRBJ1-2, is SAVISQKPSRDICQRGTSLTIQCQVDSQVTMMFWYRQQPGQSLTLIATANQGSEATYESGFVIDKFPISRPNLTFSTLTVSNMSPEDSSIYLCSVVFGANYGYTFGSGTRLTVV.

The rearrangement uses TRBV24-1 and TRBJ2-2; possible D gene TRBD2, 6 bases. This CDR3 has 14 amino acids. V lost 7 bases, J lost 3 bases, and 11 bases lay in between. CDR1 is KGHDR, CDR2 SFDVKD, per germline. In DNA, the CDR3 is TGTGCCACCAGCCCAGCGGGTTACACCGGGGAGCTGTTTTTT. Encoded protein: CATSPAGYTGELFF.

The rearrangement links TRBV7-9 to TRBJ2-7, with 11 bases aligning to TRBD2. This CDR3 spans 14 amino acids. Looked up from germline, CDR1 is SEHNR and CDR2 is FQNEAQ (reference sequence). Trimming removed 2 bases from V and 5 bases from J; junction bases left unmatched: 2. Here the CDR3 DNA reads TGTGCCAGCAGCTTAATAGCGGGGGGGAACGAGCAGTACTTC. Protein sequence: CASSLIAGGNEQYF.

The chain joins TRBV19 to TRBJ1-2; 8 nucleotides match TRBD1. The CDR3 is 11 residues long. Germline-derived CDR1 and CDR2 are LNHDA and SQIVND (reference sequence). V trimming: 6 bases; J trimming: 8 bases; junction bases outside the gene matches: 2. The chain's CDR3 is CASRTGVGYTF. DNA for the CDR3: TGTGCCAGTAGGACAGGGGTAGGCTACACCTTC.

The rearrangement links TRBV20-1 to TRBJ2-1; 7 nucleotides agree with TRBD2. The germline CDR1 and CDR2 sequences are DFQATT and SNEGSKA (reference sequence). Losses at the gene ends were 6 bases for V and 4 bases for J; bases not matched to a gene: 12. This CDR3 is built from 15 residues. Here the CDR3 reads CSAVPLRGGYNEQFF. CDR3 bases: TGCAGTGCAGTCCCCCTGCGGGGAGGGTACAATGAGCAGTTCTTC.

The chain uses TRBV15 and TRBJ2-5; D uncertain. The CDR3 loop spans 13 amino acids. Germline CDR1 reads LNHNV; CDR2 reads YYDKDF (reference sequence). V was trimmed by 3 bases and J by 3 bases, leaving 8 bases between them. Here the CDR3 DNA reads TGTGCCACCAGCAGGGCTGGGGAAGAGACCCAGTACTTC. Translating it yields CATSRAGEETQYF. The variable domain in full, with the rest retrieved from reference TRBV15 and TRBJ2-5, is DAMVIQNPRYQVTQFGKPVTLSCSQTLNHNVMYWYQQKSSQAPKLLFHYYDKDFNNEADTPDNFQSRRPNTSFCFLDIRSPGLGDTAMYLCATSRAGEETQYFGPGTRLLVL.

This clonotype appeared a single time. The chain links TRBV25-1 to TRBJ2-7; 11 bases align to TRBD1. This CDR3 is built from 14 residues. The trim removed 8 bases at V and 3 bases at J, leaving 6 bases unmatched. Germline CDR1 and CDR2: MGHDK and SYGVNS. The CDR3 is CASRSGTGGYEQYF. The DNA for the CDR3 is TGTGCCAGCCGTTCTGGGACAGGGGGCTACGAGCAGTACTTC.

The rearrangement uses TRBV7-8 and TRBJ2-5; perhaps TRBD1 as D (6 bases). V was clipped by 4 bases and J by 5 bases, with 17 bases between them. There are 15 residues in the CDR3. Germline V CDR1 and CDR2: SGHVS, FQNEAQ. CDR3 bases: TGTGCCAGCAGCTCCGGGACACCCCAAGGGGAGACCCAGTACTTC. The encoded protein is CASSSGTPQGETQYF.

The rearrangement uses TRBV5-5 and TRBJ1-5; no definite D call. The CDR3 totals 13 residues. The germline CDR1 and CDR2 sequences are SGHKS and YYEKEE (reference sequence). Between the trimmed V and J ends, which lost 0 bases and 6 bases, there was a span of 7 bases. The CDR3 spells CASSLEPSQPQHF. CDR3 DNA: TGTGCCAGCAGCTTGGAACCCAGTCAGCCCCAGCATTTT.

A few counts support this clonotype. This rearrangement joins TRBV29-1 to TRBJ2-7, with D perhaps matching TRBD2 (5 bases). In germline, CDR1 is SQVTM, CDR2 ANQGSEA. The CDR3 is made up of 13 amino acids. V lost 6 bases, J lost 1 base, and 13 bases lay in between. CDR3 residues: CSVARGGSYEQYF. CDR3 sequence (DNA): TGCAGCGTGGCGAGAGGAGGATCCTACGAGCAGTACTTC.

The chain couples TRBV4-1 to TRBJ2-7, with TRBD1 identical over 7 bases. Germline CDR1 is MGHRA and CDR2 is YSYEKL. There are 15 residues in the CDR3. V was clipped by 2 bases and J by 2 bases; unmatched bases: 6. This chain's CDR3 is CASSQSTGTAYEQYF. The CDR3 nucleotides are TGCGCCAGCAGCCAATCAACCGGGACAGCCTACGAGCAGTACTTC.

The rearrangement links TRBV6-5 to TRBJ2-5; 8 nucleotides align to TRBD2. V was clipped by 6 bases and J by 2 bases; unmatched bases: 5. CDR3 length: 14 amino acids. CDR1 and CDR2 (germline): MNHEY, SVGAGI. In nucleotides, the CDR3 is TGTGCCAGCAGAGTACTAGCGGAACAAGAGACCCAGTACTTC. Residues: CASRVLAEQETQYF.

CDR3 sequence: CASSQGPSYNEQFF. The CDR3 DNA is TGTGCCAGCAGTCAGGGGCCTTCCTACAATGAGCAGTTCTTC. J is TRBJ2-1 and V is TRBV6-5, with D perhaps TRBD1 (6 bases). CDR3 size: 14 residues. The germline V gene has CDR1 MNHEY and CDR2 SVGAGI. V was clipped by 5 bases and J by 1 base, with 9 bases between them.

This clonotype was seen just once. The chain employs TRBV20-1 and TRBJ2-7, with 9 positions matching TRBD2. The length of the CDR3 is 14 residues. The V gene's germline CDR1 is DFQATT and CDR2 SNEGSKA (reference sequence). The ends lost 6 bases at V and 2 bases at J; junction bases unmatched: 8. CDR3 loop: CSARLAVGTYEQYF. CDR3 DNA: TGCAGTGCGAGACTAGCGGTGGGCACCTACGAGCAGTACTTC.

The V call is TRBV19, the J call TRBJ1-5; 7 nucleotides match TRBD1. From germline, CDR1 is LNHDA and CDR2 SQIVND (reference sequence). The CDR3 is 14 amino acids. The J segment lost 2 bases and the V segment lost 3 bases, leaving 1 base of the junction unmatched. In DNA, the CDR3 is TGTGCCAGTAGTATGGGACAGCGCAATCAGCCCCAGCATTTT. Translating it yields CASSMGQRNQPQHF.

The chain employs TRBV29-1 and TRBJ2-1, with 8 bases fitting TRBD1. Germline trimming cut 5 bases from V and 8 bases from J; bases unmatched to any gene: 11. The CDR3 runs 14 residues. Per the germline V gene, CDR1 is SQVTM and CDR2 is ANQGSEA. CDR3 DNA sequence: TGCAGCGTTCTTCACGGACAGGGACTCGATGAGCAGTTCTTC. Protein product: CSVLHGQGLDEQFF.

The rearrangement joins TRBV27 to TRBJ2-3, with TRBD2 identical over 9 bases. Germline CDR1 reads MNHEY; CDR2 reads SMNVEV (reference sequence). The CDR3 is 15 residues long. Losses at the gene ends were 5 bases for V and 2 bases for J; bases not matched to a gene: 5. CDR3 sequence: CASSTLAGPTDTQYF. CDR3 sequence (DNA): TGTGCCAGCAGTACCCTAGCGGGACCCACAGATACGCAGTATTTT.

The chain carries TRBV7-6 and TRBJ2-1, with 8 bases lining up with TRBD2. Germline CDR1 reads SGHVS; CDR2 reads FNYEAQ. The CDR3 consists of 19 residues. The V segment lost 5 bases and the J segment 4 bases; nucleotides outside the gene matches: 19. This chain's CDR3 is CASSASGTSPTKPYNEQFF. CDR3 in DNA: TGTGCCAGCAGCGCATCCGGGACTAGTCCCACGAAGCCATACAATGAGCAGTTCTTC. Combining the CDR3 with reference TRBV7-6 and TRBJ2-1 gives the whole variable domain GAGVSQSPRYKVTKRGQDVALRCDPISGHVSLYWYRQALGQGPEFLTYFNYEAQQDKSGLPNDRFSAERPEGSISTLTIQRTEQRDSAMYRCASSASGTSPTKPYNEQFFGPGTRLTVL.

This chain connects TRBV6-5 to TRBJ2-1; D might be TRBD2 (5 bases). There are 14 residues in the CDR3. V lost 3 bases and J lost 1, with 7 bases in between. Germline-derived CDR1 and CDR2 are MNHEY and SVGAGI. The CDR3 region is CASSYGGSYNEQFF. CDR3 sequence (DNA): TGTGCCAGCAGTTATGGCGGGTCCTACAATGAGCAGTTCTTC.

This rearrangement joins TRBV13 to TRBJ1-2; D is uncertain. The CDR3 loop spans 13 amino acids. V was shortened by 5 bases and J by 0 bases, with 7 bases between the two germline ends. The germline V gene encodes CDR1 PRHDT and CDR2 FYEKMQ (reference sequence). The CDR3 DNA is TGTGCCAGCAGCGCTACAGCTAACTATGGCTACACCTTC. Encoded protein: CASSATANYGYTF.

This clonotype was found once. Written as DNA, the CDR3 is TGCAGTGCTAGAGTTCGTAGCTCCTACGAGCAGTACTTC. The encoded protein is CSARVRSSYEQYF. The chain joins TRBV20-1 to TRBJ2-7; unclear D gene. The CDR3 consists of 13 residues. Germline V gene data show CDR1 as DFQATT and CDR2 as SNEGSKA (reference sequence). V dropped 1 base and J dropped 0 bases, with 7 bases sitting between them.

This clonotype was seen once. This chain links TRBV9 with TRBJ2-5; D is undetermined. Trimming cost V 3 bases and J 5 bases, with 11 bases left between them. Germline assignment: CDR1 SGDLS and CDR2 YYNGEE. This CDR3 has 13 amino acids. DNA for the CDR3: TGTGCCAGCAGCGCCTCCATGGTCGAGACCCAGTACTTC. This codes for CASSASMVETQYF.

The chain links TRBV27 to TRBJ2-3; D might be TRBD1 or TRBD2, each matching 5 bases. The germline V gene has CDR1 MNHEY and CDR2 SMNVEV (reference sequence). V was pared by 2 bases and J by 8 bases, with 8 bases between. The length of the CDR3 is 12 residues. CDR3 residues: CASSLRGSTQYF. The DNA for the CDR3 is TGTGCCAGCAGTTTACGGGGCAGTACGCAGTATTTT.

V and J are TRBV25-1 and TRBJ2-2; D not resolved. Germline lookup yields CDR1 MGHDK and CDR2 SYGVNS. The germline V and J ends were trimmed by 4 bases and 7 bases, with 13 bases remaining between them. The CDR3 runs 14 residues. This CDR3 is CASSVYSSSGELFF. The CDR3 nucleotides are TGTGCCAGCAGTGTTTACAGTTCTAGCGGGGAGCTGTTTTTT.

This clonotype appeared a single time. This chain joins TRBV20-1 and TRBJ2-1; 15 bases match TRBD2. Germline V gene lookup returns CDR1 DFQATT and CDR2 SNEGSKA (reference sequence). This CDR3 contains 18 residues. With V trimmed by 6 bases and J by 1 base, 10 bases remained unmatched. The CDR3 loop reads CSALLPGLAGGSYNEQFF. The CDR3 DNA reads as TGCAGTGCCCTACTTCCGGGACTAGCGGGGGGTTCCTACAATGAGCAGTTCTTC.

This chain links TRBV30 with TRBJ1-1; perhaps TRBD1 as D (5 bases). Germline loops: CDR1 GTSNPN, CDR2 SVGIG (reference sequence). The V and J ends lost 5 bases and 0 bases respectively, with 7 bases between them. The length of the CDR3 is 12 residues. Written as DNA, the CDR3 is TGTGCCTGGGGGGGACTGAACACTGAAGCTTTCTTT. This encodes CAWGGLNTEAFF.

The chain employs TRBV29-1 and TRBJ2-5, with D possibly TRBD2 on 5 matching bases. Germline V gives CDR1 SQVTM, CDR2 ANQGSEA. CDR3 length: 12 amino acids. Between the trimmed V and J ends, which lost 5 bases and 7 bases, there was a span of 14 bases. The CDR3 protein is CSVTGKGGTQYF. CDR3 in DNA: TGCAGCGTTACTGGTAAAGGAGGGACCCAGTACTTC.